This TCR beta chain was recovered during a study of T cells in women clearing cervical HPV infection (dated by TCRdb to the late 2010s). In the study overall: The cases were about two dozen women with histologically confirmed HPV16-related CIN3 or worse, and 2 of those women had invasive cancers. Nested within Costa Rica's Guanacaste HPV Natural History Study, an exploratory proof-of-principle case-control study compared TCR repertoires across cervical HPV16 outcomes. The controls were around 26 women whose single incident HPV16 infection cleared within 12 months with no development of precancer or cancer. Among cases, blood sampling occurred a median of about 160 days after lesion detection, with an interquartile range of roughly 90 to 200 days. Five blinded duplicates per group were added as quality controls, giving 60 or so samples: some 50 participants and 10 replicates. Median age was roughly 33 years in cases versus just over 37 in controls, and baseline characteristics did not differ significantly. Case blood was taken at the visit when the lesion was first identified, whereas control blood was taken when infection was no longer detected. Cases and controls were matched on age within five years and on year of sample collection. Since only a few of the women had HLA typing available, the possibility that HLA type was acting as a confounder could not be ruled out. The parent cohort enrolled around 10,000 women aged 18 or older in Guanacaste, Costa Rica, during about 1992 to 1994 and followed them for around 7 years.

Every participant had a single incident cervical HPV16 infection, and women with prevalent HPV16 infections were excluded. Cervical HPV DNA was detected by MY09/MY11 PCR and genotyped by dot-blot hybridization. Fifteen mL of heparinized blood was centrifuged, after which the buffy coat was aliquoted, frozen at -30 degrees C, and then stored at -80 degrees C. QIAGEN kits were used to extract genomic DNA from buffy coat specimens. TCR beta CDR3 regions were amplified by multiplex PCR from an average of approximately 1,200 ng genomic DNA per sample using the immunoSEQ assay. To correct primer bias, the assay used a complete synthetic TCR repertoire to set an amplification baseline. The amplicons were sequenced using the Illumina platform. From the authors' description of their analysis: Sequence errors were corrected by clustering with frequency ratios and a modified nearest-neighbor algorithm, and the sequences were then analyzed in the immunoSEQ Analyzer using IMGT gene definitions. At each rarefaction depth, TCR richness and evenness were averaged over 20 rarefaction repeats, and samples with fewer sequences than the depth were excluded. Wilcoxon rank sum tests with FDR correction were used to compare relative abundances of V, D and J genes between the groups. An intraclass correlation of around 96% for TCR richness and an average of about 73% across 65 to 70 gene segments were obtained from the blinded duplicates. As stored in TCRdb, this immuneACCESS dataset retains in-frame rearrangements with V and J assigned. A fraction of the clones does not appear; measured against another copy, unresolved V genes explain less than half of the discrepancy, and the remainder lacks a known reason. Clone size and the V and J calls come from that table; the DNA yielded D and trimming. For this sample, the table gives around 37,000 clones. Approximately 5.9% of the sample comes from the top ten.

V gives up 3 bases and J gives up 4 bases, and the segment between their germline ends measures 15 bases. The germline V gene gives CDR1 as SGHTA and CDR2 as FQGNSA. The CDR3 runs 15 residues from the cysteine to the phenylalanine. The 36 bases shown cover part of the CDR3, and their frame starts at base 1. Comment on this clone: The antigen this receptor binds is unknown. The DNA ends 3 residues before the CDR3 does, and the rest of the CDR3 is filled in from the germline J gene.

General findings and caveats noted by the study authors: Random forest classifiers that combined richness and V gene abundances separated cases from controls with an estimated AUC of less than 0.85. Whether associations preceded infection or resulted from infection could not be shown with the cross-sectional design, and effector/memory subsets and HPV-specific T cells were not isolated. TCR repertoire richness was significantly higher in CIN3+ cases than in controls across sequencing depths, while evenness did not differ. Because the number of T cells per sample was unknown, the richness differences could reflect varying T-cell content rather than repertoire biology. Cases had lower TRBV6-7 relative abundance than controls (about 0.1% versus 0.15%; Bonferroni P = 0.0008).

Sequenced material: blood buffy coat. The rearranged segments are TRBV7-2 and TRBJ2-5; TRBD2 might be the D gene, on 7 matching bases. This clonotype was sampled from a woman between 18 and 69 years old with a cervical HPV16 infection that either progressed to CIN3+ or cleared (not recorded which). The covered CDR3 bases are TGTGCCAGCAGCTTCGGCGGACTAGGGGGAGAGACC. Its protein product is CASSFGGLGGET. The entire CDR3 sequence reads CASSFGGLGGETQYF.